This section outlines one T cell receptor (beta chain) sequence together with its context. Its cognate antigen is unknown. These data come from a study of vaccination and CD4 T cells after COVID-19. The Oncomine TCR Beta short-read assay sequenced DNA from cultured CD4+ T cells. One entry per CDR3 protein, called by TCRdb with MiXCR from the PCR reads. The data hold some 16,000 distinct CDR3 sequences, with 50% to 65% observed a single time. V lost 0 bases, J lost 4 bases, and 12 bases lay in between. The V gene's germline CDR1 is DFQATT and CDR2 SNEGSKA (reference sequence). The CDR3 covers 14 residues. Treatment meaning: roughly 11-day PBMC culture with coronavirus spike peptide pools or control peptides (ViraFEST assay).

The V and J genes are TRBV20-1 and TRBJ1-2; D is possibly TRBD1 (5 bases). The sample consisted of CD4+ T cells from blood, cultured in vitro. This clonotype was sampled from a human donor who had recovered from COVID-19. CDR3 nucleotide sequence: TGCAGTGCTAGAGATCCGGGGGGTTCCTATGGCTACACCTTC. Translating gives CSARDPGGSYGYTF.